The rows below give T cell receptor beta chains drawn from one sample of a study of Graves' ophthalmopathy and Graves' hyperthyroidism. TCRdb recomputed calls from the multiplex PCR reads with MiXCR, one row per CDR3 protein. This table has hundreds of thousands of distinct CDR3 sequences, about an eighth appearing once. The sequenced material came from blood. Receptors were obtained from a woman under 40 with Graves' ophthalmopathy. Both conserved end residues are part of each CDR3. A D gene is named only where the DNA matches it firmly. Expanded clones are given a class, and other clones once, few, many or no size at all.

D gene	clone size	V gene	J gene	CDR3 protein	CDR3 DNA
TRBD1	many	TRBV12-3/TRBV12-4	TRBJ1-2	CASSSTGLNYGYTF	TGTGCCAGCAGTTCGACAGGGCTTAACTATGGCTACACCTTC
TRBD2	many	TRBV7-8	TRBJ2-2	CASSSAPLAVTGELFF	TGTGCCAGCAGCTCAGCCCCGCTAGCGGTCACCGGGGAGCTGTTTTTT
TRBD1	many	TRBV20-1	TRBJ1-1	CSARPPTGGTEAFF	TGCAGTGCTAGACCACCGACAGGGGGCACTGAAGCTTTCTTT
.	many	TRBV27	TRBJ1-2	CASSLSSGYYGYTF	TGTGCCAGCAGTTTAAGTTCCGGGTACTATGGCTACACCTTC
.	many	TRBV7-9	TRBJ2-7	CASSGDAAEQYF	TGTGCCAGCAGCGGGGATGCCGCCGAGCAGTACTTC
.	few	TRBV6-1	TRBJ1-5	CASSGTGQGRLFNQPQHF	TGTGCCAGCAGTGGAACAGGGCAAGGGAGGTTGTTCAATCAGCCCCAGCATTTT
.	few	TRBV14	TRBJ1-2	CASSHGPFYGYTF	TGTGCCAGCAGCCACGGGCCTTTTTATGGCTACACCTTC
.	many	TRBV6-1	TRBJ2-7	CASNRTETYEQYF	TGTGCCAGCAACCGGACAGAAACCTACGAGCAGTACTTC
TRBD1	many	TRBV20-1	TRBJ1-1	CSARDRGQGNTEAFF	TGCAGTGCTAGAGATAGGGGACAGGGGAACACTGAAGCTTTCTTT
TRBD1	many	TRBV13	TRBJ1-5	CASSLGDRGQPQHF	TGTGCCAGCAGCTTAGGGGACAGGGGTCAGCCCCAGCATTTT
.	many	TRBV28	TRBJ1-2	CASSIRVYGSTF	TGTGCCAGCAGTATCCGTGTCTATGGTAGCACCTTC
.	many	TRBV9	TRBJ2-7	CASSHSNGGYEQYF	TGTGCCAGCAGCCATTCAAATGGTGGCTACGAGCAGTACTTC
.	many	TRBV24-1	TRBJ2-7	CATSTPLADEQYF	TGTGCCACCAGCACACCCCTGGCGGACGAGCAGTACTTC
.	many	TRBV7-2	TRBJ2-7	CASSLISTAPEQYF	TGTGCCAGCAGCTTAATTAGTACAGCACCCGAGCAGTACTTC
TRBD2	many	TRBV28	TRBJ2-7	CASSPSSGTSSYEQYF	TGTGCCAGCAGTCCCTCTAGCGGGACTAGCTCCTACGAGCAGTACTTC
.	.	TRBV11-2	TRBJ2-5	CASSLDLGPVPVGTQYF	TGTGCCAGCAGCTTAGATCTCGGCCCAGTGCCGGTAGGGACCCAGTACTTC
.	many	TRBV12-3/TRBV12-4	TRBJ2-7	CASSPGEGVYEQYF	TGTGCCAGCAGCCCCGGGGAGGGGGTATACGAGCAGTACTTC
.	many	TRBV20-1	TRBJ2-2	CSARVYTGELFF	TGCAGTGCTAGAGTCTACACCGGGGAGCTGTTTTTT
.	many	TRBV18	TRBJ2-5	CASSPRGLFGETQYF	TGTGCCAGCTCACCCAGAGGCTTGTTCGGAGAGACCCAGTACTTC
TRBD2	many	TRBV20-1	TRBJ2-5	CSARDLSGGDSETQYF	TGCAGTGCTAGAGATCTAAGCGGGGGGGATTCAGAGACCCAGTACTTC
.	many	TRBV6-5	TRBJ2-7	CASSYSWGRGEQYF	TGTGCCAGCAGTTACTCGTGGGGGCGAGGCGAGCAGTACTTC
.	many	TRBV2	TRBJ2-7	CASRAFGEQYF	TGTGCCAGCAGGGCCTTCGGGGAGCAGTACTTC
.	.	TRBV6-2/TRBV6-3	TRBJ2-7	CASSYSIGTYEQYF	TGTGCCAGCAGTTACTCGATCGGGACCTACGAGCAGTACTTC
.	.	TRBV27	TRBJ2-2	CASTEPGYGELFF	TGTGCCAGCACCGAACCCGGCTACGGGGAGCTGTTTTTT
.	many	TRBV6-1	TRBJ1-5	CASSPPRGDHQPQHF	TGTGCCAGCAGTCCCCCACGGGGGGATCATCAGCCCCAGCATTTT
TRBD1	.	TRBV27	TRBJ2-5	CASSLIGQVETQYF	TGTGCCAGCAGTTTAATTGGACAGGTCGAGACCCAGTACTTC
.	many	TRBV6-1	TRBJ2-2	CASSALVANTGELFF	TGTGCCAGCAGTGCATTAGTGGCGAACACCGGGGAGCTGTTTTTT
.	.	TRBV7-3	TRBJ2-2	CASSLQAAANTGELFF	TGTGCCAGCAGCTTACAGGCGGCGGCGAACACCGGGGAGCTGTTTTTT
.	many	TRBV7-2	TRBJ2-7	CASSLGGRPEQYF	TGTGCCAGCAGCTTAGGGGGGAGGCCCGAGCAGTACTTC
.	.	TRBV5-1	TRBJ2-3	CASSLMAGGDTDTQYF	TGCGCCAGCAGCTTGATGGCCGGGGGTGACACAGATACGCAGTATTTT
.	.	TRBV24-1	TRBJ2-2	CATSDLHTGELFF	TGTGCCACCAGTGATTTGCACACCGGGGAGCTGTTTTTT
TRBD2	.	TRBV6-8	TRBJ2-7	CASTSGLADYEQYF	TGTGCCAGCACCAGCGGACTAGCGGACTACGAGCAGTACTTC
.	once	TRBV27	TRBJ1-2	CASSLSWGDYGYTF	TGTGCCAGCAGTTTATCGTGGGGAGACTATGGCTACACCTTC
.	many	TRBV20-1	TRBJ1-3	CSASGENFSGNTIYF	TGCAGTGCTAGTGGGGAGAACTTCTCTGGAAACACCATATATTTT
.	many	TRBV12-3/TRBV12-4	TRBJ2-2	CASSLIMGRELFF	TGTGCCAGCAGTTTAATAATGGGCAGGGAGCTGTTTTTT
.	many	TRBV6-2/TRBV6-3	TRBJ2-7	CASSYSIEDTGNLYEQYF	TGTGCCAGCAGTTACTCGATAGAAGACACAGGGAACCTCTACGAGCAGTACTTC
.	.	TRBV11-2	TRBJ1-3	CASSPDIFGSGNTIYF	TGTGCCAGCAGCCCAGACATTTTCGGGTCGGGAAACACCATATATTTT
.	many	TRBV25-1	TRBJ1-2	CASPHGLYGYTF	TGTGCCAGCCCACACGGATTGTATGGCTACACCTTC
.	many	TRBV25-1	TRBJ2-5	CASSEEGGAGETQYF	TGTGCCAGCAGTGAAGAAGGGGGGGCCGGGGAGACCCAGTACTTC
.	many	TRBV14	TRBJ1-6	CASSQEVTSSYNSPLHF	TGTGCCAGCAGCCAAGAAGTCACGAGCTCCTATAATTCACCCCTCCACTTT
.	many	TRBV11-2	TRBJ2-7	CASSSEVTRTDTYEQYF	TGTGCCAGCAGCTCGGAAGTTACGCGGACGGATACCTACGAGCAGTACTTC
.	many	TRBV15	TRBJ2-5	CATSYGGASQETQYF	TGTGCCACCAGCTATGGGGGCGCGTCCCAAGAGACCCAGTACTTC
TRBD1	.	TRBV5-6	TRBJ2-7	CASSSPGTGPPYEQYF	TGTGCCAGCAGCTCCCCGGGGACAGGGCCACCCTACGAGCAGTACTTC
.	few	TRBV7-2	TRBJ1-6	CASNRQASNSPLHF	TGTGCCAGCAACCGACAGGCCTCTAATTCACCCCTCCACTTT
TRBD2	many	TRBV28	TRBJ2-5	CASRASGGVQETQYF	TGTGCCAGCAGGGCTAGCGGGGGGGTACAAGAGACCCAGTACTTC